Presented here are 28 T cell receptor beta chains from one specimen sequenced in a study of identifying expanded T cells in peripheral blood. Libraries were prepared by immunoSEQ multiplex PCR; TCRdb keeps only in-frame clonotypes and omits some of them. Seen here are some 95,000 clones, approximately 88% observed once, and the top ten hold approximately 5.2%. Sequencing was done on a sample of blood. These receptors all stem from a person between 18 and 70 years old in good health.

This chain joins TRBV5-4 and TRBJ2-2; possibly TRBD1 for D (6 bases). CDR1 is SGHNT, CDR2 YYREEE, per germline (reference sequence). CDR3 length: 15 residues. V shed 4 bases and J shed 1 base, with 11 bases lying between them. CDR3 sequence: CASSLGRGNTGELFF. CDR3 DNA sequence: TGTGCCAGCAGCCTCGGCAGGGGGAACACCGGGGAGCTGTTTTTT. The whole variable domain, remainder taken from reference TRBV5-4 and TRBJ2-2, is ETGVTQSPTHLIKTRGQQVTLRCSSQSGHNTVSWYQQALGQGPQFIFQYYREEENGRGNFPPRFSGLQFPNYSSELNVNALELDDSALYLCASSLGRGNTGELFFGEGSRLTVL.

The rearrangement links TRBV19 to TRBJ1-2, with 7 nucleotides matching TRBD1. Germline loops: CDR1 LNHDA, CDR2 SQIVND (reference sequence). After removal of 9 bases from V and 7 bases from J, the junction contained 8 bases not matched to a gene. The CDR3 has 12 residues. In nucleotides, the CDR3 is TGTGCCAGGAGAAGGGCAGGGGGTGGCTACACCTTC. As protein: CARRRAGGGYTF.

This clone was seen just once. This sequence joins TRBV5-6 and TRBJ1-2, with 8 positions matching TRBD1. Germline-derived CDR1 and CDR2 are SGHDT and YYEEEE. Germline trimming cut 1 base from V and 4 bases from J; bases unmatched to any gene: 3. This CDR3 spans 14 amino acids. CDR3 residues: CASSLQGQAYGYTF. CDR3 in DNA: TGTGCCAGCAGCTTGCAGGGACAGGCCTATGGCTACACCTTC.

The CDR3 DNA is TGTGCCAGCAGCGCCGGACTAGCGGGCAAGAATGAGCAGTTCTTC. Translated: CASSAGLAGKNEQFF. The chain carries TRBV9 and TRBJ2-1; TRBD2 matches 11 bases. The V and J ends lost 3 bases and 7 bases, in that order; junction bases with no gene match: 6. The germline CDR1 and CDR2 sequences are SGDLS and YYNGEE. The length of the CDR3 is 15 residues.

The chain combines TRBV10-2 with TRBJ2-1, with 9 nucleotides matching TRBD2. Per the germline V gene, CDR1 is WSHSY and CDR2 is SAAADI. V gave up 7 bases and J gave up 8 bases; unmatched junction bases: 9. The CDR3 loop spans 14 amino acids. CDR3 coding DNA: TGCGCCAGCACCCGGGCTAGCGGGGTCGATGAGCAGTTCTTC. Amino acids: CASTRASGVDEQFF.

The CDR3 loop reads CATSRDPGKDYGYTF. The CDR3, as DNA: TGTGCCACCAGCAGAGATCCCGGGAAGGACTATGGCTACACCTTC. The chain carries TRBV15 and TRBJ1-2, with unresolved D. From germline, CDR1 is LNHNV and CDR2 YYDKDF (reference sequence). CDR3 length equals 15 residues. Deletions cut 0 bases from V and 3 bases from J, with 11 bases between.

The CDR3 DNA reads TGTGCCAGCAGCTTAGGCCAAGGACAGCCTAATGAAAAACTGTTTTTT. It yields the protein CASSLGQGQPNEKLFF. J is TRBJ1-4 and V is TRBV13, with a tentative D call TRBD1 (6 bases). Between the trimmed V and J ends, which lost 0 bases and 3 bases, there was a span of 11 bases. Germline CDR1 is PRHDT and CDR2 is FYEKMQ (reference sequence). CDR3 length equals 16 residues.

V is TRBV2 and J is TRBJ1-5, with D uncertain. The CDR3 has 14 residues. V was pared by 2 bases and J by 7 bases, with 12 bases between. Germline V gene lookup returns CDR1 SNHLY and CDR2 FYNNEI. The CDR3 nucleotides are TGTGCCAGCAGTGAAATCCCCGGGGTCCAGCCCCAGCATTTT. The encoded protein is CASSEIPGVQPQHF.

The chain recombines TRBV11-3 with TRBJ2-3; D gene ambiguous. Trimming took 2 bases from V and 6 from J, leaving 6 bases between them. CDR1 and CDR2 from the germline V gene are SGHNT and YENEEA. This CDR3 spans 12 amino acids. This chain's CDR3 is CASSLIGDTQYF. The CDR3 nucleotides are TGTGCCAGCAGCTTAATAGGGGATACGCAGTATTTT.

The chain employs TRBV7-2 and TRBJ2-2; 7 bases agree with TRBD1. Germline V gene data show CDR1 as SGHTA and CDR2 as FQGNSA. The J segment lost 4 bases and the V segment lost 2 bases, leaving 16 bases of the junction unmatched. CDR3 size: 19 residues. CDR3 region: CASSLFVSSDRSGTGELFF. The CDR3 nucleotides are TGTGCCAGCAGCTTATTTGTATCTTCGGACAGGTCGGGCACCGGGGAGCTGTTTTTT.

The V gene is TRBV5-6, the J gene TRBJ1-2; no definite D call. The germline gives CDR1 SGHDT, CDR2 YYEEEE. The V end lost 0 bases, the J end lost 0 bases, and 6 bases lay between the germline ends. The CDR3 loop spans 14 amino acids. The CDR3 is CASSLGQPNYGYTF. As DNA, the CDR3 is TGTGCCAGCAGCTTGGGGCAGCCTAACTATGGCTACACCTTC.

The chain couples TRBV6-1 to TRBJ2-7; D not certain. The CDR3 extends over 13 amino acids. The germline CDR1 and CDR2 sequences are MNHNS and SASEGT. The V end lost 5 bases, the J end lost 4 bases, and 12 bases lay between the germline ends. CDR3 DNA sequence: TGTGCCAGCAGTCGTTACGATTGGTACGAGCAGTACTTC. Protein: CASSRYDWYEQYF.

This chain connects TRBV5-1 to TRBJ2-1; D not resolved. V was clipped by 0 bases and J by 9 bases, with 10 bases between them. This CDR3 region has 13 residues. CDR1 is SGHRS, CDR2 YFSETQ, per germline. The CDR3 DNA sequence: TGCGCCAGCAGCTTGGATGAATCCACTGAGCAGTTCTTC. Encoded protein: CASSLDESTEQFF.

J is TRBJ1-1 and V is TRBV6-1, with 7 bases that match TRBD1. Per the germline V gene, CDR1 is MNHNS and CDR2 is SASEGT. CDR3 size: 15 residues. The junction had 10 bases not matched to a gene; V was cut back by 4 bases and J by 5 bases. CDR3 sequence (DNA): TGTGCCAGCAGTGTTCAGGGGGGCGAGAGGACTGAAGCTTTCTTT. Translation: CASSVQGGERTEAFF.

V and J are TRBV30 and TRBJ2-5; TRBD2 aligns across 7 bases. The V segment lost 3 bases and the J segment 3 bases; nucleotides outside the gene matches: 7. This CDR3 is built from 14 residues. The germline V gene has CDR1 GTSNPN and CDR2 SVGIG (reference sequence). CDR3 sequence: CAWSGSGTEETQYF. The CDR3 DNA reads as TGTGCCTGGAGCGGAAGCGGGACTGAAGAGACCCAGTACTTC.

This clone is a singleton in its sample. The chain combines TRBV19 with TRBJ2-7, with TRBD2 matching 14 bases. Trimming at V came to 6 bases and at J to 2 bases, leaving 12 bases not matched to a gene. In germline, CDR1 is LNHDA, CDR2 SQIVND (reference sequence). The CDR3 spans 18 residues. Here the CDR3 reads CASSPRTSGRSPTYEQYF. In DNA, the CDR3 is TGTGCCAGTAGCCCCCGGACTAGCGGGAGGAGCCCCACCTACGAGCAGTACTTC.

This clone was seen more than once but under ten times. This chain links TRBV9 with TRBJ2-5; 11 nucleotides match TRBD2. This CDR3 contains 16 residues. The germline V gene encodes CDR1 SGDLS and CDR2 YYNGEE. The ends lost 2 bases at V and 2 bases at J; junction bases unmatched: 5. CDR3 in amino acids: CASSVVAGGPQETQYF. The DNA for the CDR3 is TGTGCCAGCAGCGTTGTAGCGGGAGGGCCTCAAGAGACCCAGTACTTC.

The chain combines TRBV15 with TRBJ1-2; D is undetermined. Between the trimmed V and J ends, which lost 0 bases and 2 bases, there was a span of 7 bases. The CDR3 length is 14 residues. The germline CDR1 and CDR2 sequences are LNHNV and YYDKDF (reference sequence). CDR3 sequence reads: CATSRDRLNYGYTF. For the CDR3, the DNA is TGTGCCACCAGCAGAGACCGGCTGAACTATGGCTACACCTTC.

This chain links TRBV7-9 with TRBJ2-5; D possibly matches TRBD1 or TRBD2 (5 bases each). The germline V and J ends were trimmed by 5 bases and 5 bases, with 18 bases remaining between them. Per the germline V gene, CDR1 is SEHNR and CDR2 is FQNEAQ (reference sequence). The CDR3 extends over 15 amino acids. The CDR3 is CASSPQGTPRETQYF. In DNA, the CDR3 is TGTGCCAGCAGCCCCCAAGGGACCCCCCGGGAGACCCAGTACTTC.

The V call is TRBV6-5, the J call TRBJ2-7; D is tentatively TRBD1 or TRBD2 (5 bases each). The V end lost 2 bases, the J end lost 5 bases, and 10 bases lay between the germline ends. CDR1 and CDR2 (germline): MNHEY, SVGAGI. The CDR3 sequence is 13 residues long. Written as DNA, the CDR3 is TGTGCCAGCAGTTACGCAGGGAGCCACGAGCAGTACTTC. As protein: CASSYAGSHEQYF.

The rearrangement links TRBV6-1 to TRBJ2-1; the match to TRBD1 covers 9 bases. The CDR3 spans 15 residues. Germline CDR1 reads MNHNS; CDR2 reads SASEGT. The ends lost 5 bases at V and 4 bases at J; junction bases unmatched: 6. The CDR3 DNA is TGTGCCAGCAGTCGGGACAGGGAAGGGTACAATGAGCAGTTCTTC. It specifies CASSRDREGYNEQFF.

The sample holds one count of this clone. The gene calls are TRBV6-1 and TRBJ1-2; 11 nucleotides line up with TRBD1. Germline loops: CDR1 MNHNS, CDR2 SASEGT. V gave up 5 bases and J gave up 2 bases; unmatched junction bases: 4. CDR3 length: 15 amino acids. CDR3 coding DNA: TGTGCCAGCAGTACAGGGACAGGGGGAAACTATGGCTACACCTTC. Translated, it gives CASSTGTGGNYGYTF.

There are a few counts of this clone. The rearrangement joins TRBV6-1 to TRBJ1-2; a weak D match, TRBD1 (6 bases). The CDR3 is 13 residues long. From germline, CDR1 is MNHNS and CDR2 SASEGT. V was shortened by 5 bases and J by 8 bases, with 15 bases between the two germline ends. This CDR3 is CASSQTGIEGYTF. In DNA, the CDR3 is TGTGCCAGCAGTCAAACAGGGATTGAAGGCTACACCTTC.

This clone was found once. This sequence joins TRBV11-2 and TRBJ2-3; no definite D call. V lost 1 base and J lost 6, with 14 bases in between. CDR1 and CDR2 from the germline V gene are SGHAT and FQNNGV. There are 15 residues in the CDR3. The CDR3 region is CASSLGGLNADTQYF. Written as DNA, the CDR3 is TGTGCCAGCAGCTTAGGTGGGCTAAACGCGGATACGCAGTATTTT. The whole variable domain, filled in from reference TRBV11-2 and TRBJ2-3, reads EAGVAQSPRYKIIEKRQSVAFWCNPISGHATLYWYQQILGQGPKLLIQFQNNGVVDDSQLPKDRFSAERLKGVDSTLKIQPAKLEDSAVYLCASSLGGLNADTQYFGPGTRLTVL.

The rearrangement joins TRBV9 to TRBJ1-3; no clear D gene. This CDR3 contains 14 residues. Looked up from germline, CDR1 is SGDLS and CDR2 is YYNGEE. With 6 bases removed from V and 6 bases from J, the gap between germline ends came to 16 bases. The CDR3 loop reads CASTFLTEPNTIYF. CDR3 bases: TGTGCCAGCACTTTCCTGACGGAACCAAACACCATATATTTT.

The chain combines TRBV6-6 with TRBJ1-4; weak D call: TRBD1 (6 bases). V lost 5 bases to trimming and J lost 8 bases, with 6 bases between them. The germline gives CDR1 MNHNY, CDR2 SVGAGI (reference sequence). The CDR3 runs to 11 residues. CDR3 sequence reads: CASSGGEKLFF. CDR3 DNA: TGTGCCAGCAGTGGGGGCGAAAAACTGTTTTTT.

This clone was seen just once. The gene calls are TRBV7-8 and TRBJ1-5; 9 positions agree with TRBD1. The V gene end was trimmed by 5 bases and the J gene end by 6 bases; junction bases not matched to a gene: 23. Germline assignment: CDR1 SGHVS and CDR2 FQNEAQ. The CDR3 totals 20 residues. CDR3 DNA: TGTGCCAGCAGCCCCGCGATTACCGGGACAGGGTCGGGATGGGTTCAGCCCCAGCATTTT. Protein product: CASSPAITGTGSGWVQPQHF.

The CDR3 protein is CASSINWPGNTIYF. DNA for the CDR3: TGTGCCAGTAGTATTAACTGGCCCGGAAACACCATATATTTT. The chain recombines TRBV19 with TRBJ1-3; D remains unclear. Per germline, CDR1 LNHDA and CDR2 SQIVND (reference sequence). This CDR3 has 14 amino acids. The ends were cut back, 3 bases at V and 4 bases at J, with 10 bases in the middle. The full variable domain, with the rest looked up from reference TRBV19 and TRBJ1-3, is DGGITQSPKYLFRKEGQNVTLSCEQNLNHDAMYWYRQDPGQGLRLIYYSQIVNDFQKGDIAEGYSVSREKKESFPLTVTSAQKNPTAFYLCASSINWPGNTIYFGEGSWLTVV.